The 15 T cell receptor beta chains listed next were all sequenced from one sample in a study of T-cell memory formation after mild COVID-19. TCRdb re-called the 5' RACE reads through MiXCR, storing one row per CDR3 protein. The table shows under 50,000 distinct CDR3 sequences, with 27% occurring only once. Source material: PBMCs or a T cell subset sorted from them (not recorded which). Receptors were obtained from a young man who had mild COVID-19 (a few samples of this study predate the infection). Cell type and time point are not known.

Details on this clonotype: The junction and the germline gene differ at one end; a read error may be behind it. This chain connects TRBV27 to TRBJ2-7; 7 bases are shared with TRBD1. Germline CDR1 is MNHEY and CDR2 is SMNVEV (reference sequence). This CDR3 comprises 11 residues. The CDR3 DNA sequence: TGTGCCAGCAGTCAACAAGGACAGGACCACTTC. Translating gives CASSQQGQDHF.

The chain carries TRBV5-4 and TRBJ1-1; TRBD1 agrees at 8 bases. Germline V CDR1 and CDR2: SGHNT, YYREEE (reference sequence). The length of the CDR3 is 14 residues. J was trimmed by 0 bases and V by 6 bases; bases with no gene match: 4. The CDR3 region is CASTSGGLNTEAFF. The DNA of the CDR3 is TGTGCCAGCACTTCAGGGGGCTTGAACACTGAAGCTTTCTTT. The full variable domain, in which reference TRBV5-4 and TRBJ1-1 provide the parts outside the CDR3, is ETGVTQSPTHLIKTRGQQVTLRCSSQSGHNTVSWYQQALGQGPQFIFQYYREEENGRGNFPPRFSGLQFPNYSSELNVNALELDDSALYLCASTSGGLNTEAFFGQGTRLTVV.

V is TRBV5-1 and J is TRBJ2-5; a weak D match, TRBD2 (6 bases). Germline V gene lookup returns CDR1 SGHRS and CDR2 YFSETQ. CDR3 length: 17 amino acids. Trimming stripped 2 bases from V and 2 bases from J, with 19 bases between. CDR3 sequence reads: CASSLFGSGSKQETQYF. The CDR3 coding sequence is TGCGCCAGCAGCTTATTTGGATCCGGGAGCAAACAAGAGACCCAGTACTTC.

This clonotype has only a few counts. The chain links TRBV12-3 or TRBV12-4 to TRBJ2-7, with TRBD2 matching over 7 bases. The J segment lost 2 bases and the V segment lost 5 bases, leaving 3 bases of the junction unmatched. The CDR3 length is 13 residues. CDR3 bases: TGTGCCAGCAGTGGCCGGGGGGCCTACGAGCAGTACGTC. The encoded protein is CASSGRGAYEQYV.

The J gene is TRBJ2-7, the V gene TRBV7-9; TRBD2 aligns across 11 bases. Per the germline V gene, CDR1 is SEHNR and CDR2 is FQNEAQ (reference sequence). CDR3 length: 16 residues. V lost 4 bases, J lost 2 bases, and 7 bases stayed unmatched. The CDR3 is CASSWATSGGTYEQYF. The DNA for the CDR3 is TGTGCCAGCAGCTGGGCTACTAGCGGGGGAACCTACGAGCAGTACTTC. Combining the CDR3 with reference TRBV7-9 and TRBJ2-7 gives the whole variable domain DTGVSQNPRHKITKRGQNVTFRCDPISEHNRLYWYRQTLGQGPEFLTYFQNEAQLEKSRLLSDRFSAERPKGSFSTLEIQRTEQGDSAMYLCASSWATSGGTYEQYFGPGTRLTVT.

V is TRBV4-1 and J is TRBJ2-5; 9 bases are a match to TRBD2. From germline, CDR1 is MGHRA and CDR2 YSYEKL. The J segment lost 0 bases and the V segment lost 0 bases, leaving 5 bases of the junction unmatched. CDR3 length: 17 amino acids. The CDR3 loop reads CASSQDWLAGYQETQYF. The CDR3 region has the DNA TGCGCCAGCAGCCAAGATTGGCTAGCGGGGTACCAAGAGACCCAGTACTTC.

The CDR3 sequence: CASRGWDTSSGNTIYF. For the CDR3, the DNA is TGTGCCAGCAGGGGGTGGGACACGAGCTCTGGAAACACCATATATTTT. This rearrangement joins TRBV6-5 to TRBJ1-3; a weak D match, TRBD1 (6 bases). V lost 6 bases to trimming and J lost 0 bases, with 15 bases between them. Germline-derived CDR1 and CDR2 are MNHEY and SVGAGI. The CDR3 has 16 amino acids.

This clonotype was detected only a few times. V and J are TRBV5-1 and TRBJ2-3; TRBD1 is a possible D gene (6 bases). Trimming removed 4 bases from V and 2 bases from J, with 11 bases in between. The CDR3 is 14 amino acids. Germline V gene data show CDR1 as SGHRS and CDR2 as YFSETQ. The CDR3 region has the DNA TGCGCCAGCAGCACCCAGGGGTCCACAGATACGCAGTATTTT. It is translated as CASSTQGSTDTQYF.

This clonotype has only a few counts. This chain uses TRBV6-2 or TRBV6-3 with TRBJ2-3, with 7 positions matching TRBD2. The CDR3 totals 14 residues. V lost 6 bases and J lost 2; bases outside the gene matches: 5. CDR1 MNHEY and CDR2 SVGEGT come from the germline V gene. CDR3 in amino acids: CASRTAGNTDTQYF. In DNA, the CDR3 is TGTGCCAGCAGAACAGCGGGGAACACAGATACGCAGTATTTT.

A few counts support this clonotype. This chain uses TRBV4-1 with TRBJ2-5, with D unresolved. This CDR3 is built from 15 residues. In germline, CDR1 is MGHRA, CDR2 YSYEKL. V dropped 1 base and J dropped 4 bases, with 13 bases sitting between them. The CDR3 DNA follows: TGCGCCAGCAGCCAAGTAGAAACGCCCTCAGAGACCCAGTACTTC. As protein: CASSQVETPSETQYF.

The chain is built from TRBV6-1 and TRBJ2-1; TRBD2 is a possible D gene (5 bases). Germline CDR1 and CDR2: MNHNS and SASEGT. The CDR3 runs to 11 residues. V lost 7 bases and J lost 9, with 10 bases in between. The CDR3 nucleotides are TGTGCCAGCATGAAGAGCGGTGAGCAGTTCTTC. It codes for CASMKSGEQFF.

This clonotype was detected a few times. V and J are TRBV5-1 and TRBJ2-7, with 12 nucleotides matching TRBD2. With V trimmed by 2 bases and J by 3 bases, 3 bases remained unmatched. Germline V gene sequence: CDR1 SGHRS, CDR2 YFSETQ. This CDR3 region has 15 residues. The CDR3 sequence: CASSFTSGGLYEQYF. CDR3 bases: TGCGCCAGCAGCTTTACTAGCGGGGGGCTCTACGAGCAGTACTTC. Drawing the rest from reference TRBV5-1 and TRBJ2-7, the complete variable domain is KAGVTQTPRYLIKTRGQQVTLSCSPISGHRSVSWYQQTPGQGLQFLFEYFSETQRNKGNFPGRFSGRQFSNSRSEMNVSTLELGDSALYLCASSFTSGGLYEQYFGPGTRLTVT.

The sample holds a few counts of this clonotype. The rearrangement uses TRBV7-9 and TRBJ2-2, with D possibly matching TRBD1 (5 bases). Trimming stripped 10 bases from V and 5 bases from J, with 8 bases between. The CDR3 spans 11 residues. Per the germline V gene, CDR1 is SEHNR and CDR2 is FQNEAQ (reference sequence). The CDR3 region is CATTATGELFF. CDR3 nucleotide sequence: TGTGCCACGACAGCAACCGGGGAGCTGTTTTTT.

In this sample, this clonotype turned up a few times. The chain links TRBV27 to TRBJ2-6, with D uncertain. Germline CDR1 MNHEY, CDR2 SMNVEV (reference sequence). This CDR3 contains 14 residues. V gave up 4 bases and J gave up 1 base, with 5 bases separating them. The CDR3 sequence is CASSYSSGANVLTF. CDR3 in DNA: TGTGCCAGCAGTTATTCGTCTGGGGCCAACGTCCTGACTTTC.

This clonotype occurred a few times. This chain joins TRBV5-1 and TRBJ2-3; possibly TRBD1 for D (6 bases). Trimming removed 4 bases from V and 0 bases from J, with 12 bases in between. The CDR3 spans 15 residues. CDR1 SGHRS and CDR2 YFSETQ come from the germline V gene. In nucleotides, the CDR3 is TGCGCCAGCAGCCCCGGGACATTTAGCACAGATACGCAGTATTTT. Its translation: CASSPGTFSTDTQYF. Full variable domain (outside the CDR3, taken from reference TRBV5-1 and TRBJ2-3): KAGVTQTPRYLIKTRGQQVTLSCSPISGHRSVSWYQQTPGQGLQFLFEYFSETQRNKGNFPGRFSGRQFSNSRSEMNVSTLELGDSALYLCASSPGTFSTDTQYFGPGTRLTVL.